The 19 T cell receptor beta chains below all came from one sample that was sequenced in a study of blood T cell repertoires in COVID-19. Using immunoSEQ multiplex PCR, the repertoire was profiled, and TCRdb retains in-frame clones only, with some absent. The sample includes 200,000 to 250,000 clones, around nine tenths of them seen just once. Sequencing was performed on peripheral blood. The receptors shown here come from a man aged 60 to 75 who had recovered from COVID-19.

The chain's CDR3 is CASSLGRRRLETQYF. The CDR3 DNA reads TGTGCCAGCAGTTTAGGCCGGCGGAGGTTGGAGACCCAGTACTTC. This rearrangement joins TRBV28 to TRBJ2-5, with D perhaps matching TRBD2 (5 bases). The CDR3 totals 15 residues. CDR1 is MDHEN and CDR2 is SYDVKM in the germline V gene. V was trimmed by 2 bases and J by 5 bases, leaving 15 bases between them.

This clone was recorded once. The chain carries TRBV21-1 and TRBJ1-1. TRBV21-1 is deemed a pseudogene. This CDR3 comprises 17 residues. The CDR3, as DNA: TGTGCCAGCAGCAACGCGGGGGGTTTTTATCAGAACACTGAAGCTTTCTTT. It codes for CASSNAGGFYQNTEAFF.

The V call is TRBV5-4, the J call TRBJ2-3; D is undetermined. The CDR3 spans 13 residues. Germline V gene sequence: CDR1 SGHNT, CDR2 YYREEE (reference sequence). V lost 6 bases, J lost 3 bases, and 11 bases lay in between. The CDR3 nucleotides are TGTGCCAGCAACCGCGAGGCAACAGATACGCAGTATTTT. It is translated as CASNREATDTQYF.

The gene calls are TRBV5-4 and TRBJ2-1; D perhaps matches TRBD2 (7 bases). Germline-derived CDR1 and CDR2 are SGHNT and YYREEE (reference sequence). V lost 3 bases, J lost 2 bases, and 15 bases lay in between. This CDR3 comprises 16 residues. Here the CDR3 DNA reads TGTGCCAGCAGCTCGGGGGGCGGAAAAACCTACAATGAGCAGTTCTTC. Translation gives CASSSGGGKTYNEQFF.

The genes are TRBV7-2 and TRBJ1-1; D may be TRBD1 (5 bases). Trimming removed 4 bases from V and 0 bases from J, with 12 bases in between. Germline-derived CDR1 and CDR2 are SGHTA and FQGNSA. This CDR3 region has 15 residues. The CDR3, as DNA: TGTGCCAGCAGCTCGACCGCGACAGTGAACACTGAAGCTTTCTTT. It translates to CASSSTATVNTEAFF.

The J gene is TRBJ1-4, the V gene TRBV19, with D maybe TRBD1 (5 bases). The CDR3 sequence is 16 residues long. CDR1 and CDR2 (germline): LNHDA, SQIVND (reference sequence). Trimming pared 1 base from V and 8 bases from J, leaving 17 bases between. The CDR3: CASSIGGAIGEEKLFF. The DNA for the CDR3 is TGTGCCAGTAGTATAGGGGGCGCGATTGGAGAAGAAAAACTGTTTTTT.

J is TRBJ2-2 and V is TRBV18; TRBD1 aligns across 9 bases. Germline V CDR1 and CDR2: KGHSH, LQKENI. V gave up 4 bases and J gave up 5 bases; unmatched junction bases: 11. This CDR3 region has 17 residues. The CDR3 DNA follows: TGTGCCAGCTCACTTCGAAGCCGGGACAGGGCAACCGGGGAGCTGTTTTTT. This translates into CASSLRSRDRATGELFF.

The chain has TRBV12-5 and TRBJ2-7; D is possibly TRBD1 (6 bases). The V and J ends lost 8 bases and 12 bases respectively, with 29 bases between them. The CDR3 loop spans 15 amino acids. The germline V gene encodes CDR1 LGHNT and CDR2 FRNRAP. The CDR3 nucleotides read TGTGCTAGTTCGGAAGGGGACATCAGTTCCAACGTGCGGTACTTC. It codes for CASSEGDISSNVRYF.

The chain combines TRBV7-3 with TRBJ2-6; tentatively, D is TRBD1 (6 bases). The CDR3 is 17 residues long. Germline CDR1 and CDR2: SGHTA and FQGTGA. Trimming took off 4 bases at V and 0 bases at J, with 13 bases between the two ends. The CDR3 loop is CASSSPTGFSGANVLTF. The DNA for the CDR3 is TGTGCCAGCAGCTCCCCTACAGGGTTCTCTGGGGCCAACGTCCTGACTTTC.

As DNA, the CDR3 is TGTGCCAGCAGTTCGCGGACAGGCGGGGAGACCCAGTACTTC. Translated: CASSSRTGGETQYF. This chain links TRBV27 with TRBJ2-5; 7 nucleotides match TRBD1. Germline-derived CDR1 and CDR2 are MNHEY and SMNVEV (reference sequence). The CDR3 covers 14 residues. Losses at the gene ends were 4 bases for V and 5 bases for J; bases not matched to a gene: 7.

A single count supports this clone. Given the absence of the conserved phenylalanine or tryptophan at the CDR3 end, a read error is likely. It is unclear where the CDR3 begins or ends on the DNA, so no DNA is shown, and the CDR3 is as TCRdb lists it. The chain links TRBV6-5 to TRBJ2-7; the listed D gene, TRBD1, was not tested against the DNA. Germline V gene data show CDR1 as MNHEY and CDR2 as SVGAGI. The CDR3 contains 15 residues when both ends are counted. This CDR3 reads CASSSGQGARRPHLS.

The J gene is TRBJ1-1, the V gene TRBV19; D is uncertain. Per germline, CDR1 LNHDA and CDR2 SQIVND (reference sequence). V shed 3 bases and J shed 1 base, with 9 bases lying between them. The CDR3 extends over 14 amino acids. Here the CDR3 reads CASSMSQANTEAFF. The DNA for the CDR3 is TGTGCCAGTAGTATGTCGCAGGCGAACACTGAAGCTTTCTTT.

Only a few counts were recorded for this clone. The CDR3 is CASSSPRDRVRDGYTF. In DNA form, the CDR3 reads TGTGCCAGCAGCTCACCCCGGGACAGGGTGAGGGATGGCTACACCTTC. J is TRBJ1-2 and V is TRBV7-3, with 9 positions matching TRBD1. The CDR3 covers 16 residues. Per germline, CDR1 SGHTA and CDR2 FQGTGA. V lost 4 bases, J lost 6 bases, and 12 bases stayed unmatched. Filled out from reference TRBV7-3 and TRBJ1-2, the complete variable domain reads GAGVSQTPSNKVTEKGKYVELRCDPISGHTALYWYRQSLGQGPEFLIYFQGTGAADDSGLPNDRFFAVRPEGSVSTLKIQRTERGDSAVYLCASSSPRDRVRDGYTFGSGTRLTVV.

Written as DNA, the CDR3 is TGTGCCAGCAGGGGGCCGAGCTCTGGAAACACCATATATTTT. This codes for CASRGPSSGNTIYF. J is TRBJ1-3 and V is TRBV2; TRBD1 is a possible D gene (5 bases). This CDR3 contains 14 residues. The V end was cut by 6 bases, the J end by 0 bases, with 9 bases between. The germline CDR1 and CDR2 sequences are SNHLY and FYNNEI.

The rearrangement uses TRBV10-3 and TRBJ1-1, with 7 positions matching TRBD1. V lost 10 bases, J lost 0 bases, and 5 bases stayed unmatched. The length of the CDR3 is 13 residues. Germline V lookup: CDR1 ENHRY, CDR2 SYGVKD. Written as DNA, the CDR3 is TGTGCCACCACAGGGGTCGTGAACACTGAAGCTTTCTTT. Amino acid sequence: CATTGVVNTEAFF.

J is TRBJ2-7 and V is TRBV7-3, with 9 bases fitting TRBD1. The CDR3 is 15 residues long. Germline assignment: CDR1 SGHTA and CDR2 FQGTGA. Unmatched junction bases numbered 4, after V lost 2 bases and J lost 2 bases. The CDR3 region is CASSLGQGPTYEQYF. In DNA form, the CDR3 reads TGTGCCAGCAGCTTAGGACAGGGGCCGACCTACGAGCAGTACTTC.

This chain links TRBV5-4 with TRBJ2-2, with 13 bases that match TRBD2. Unmatched junction bases numbered 2, after V lost 4 bases and J lost 5 bases. Germline lookup yields CDR1 SGHNT and CDR2 YYREEE (reference sequence). This CDR3 comprises 15 residues. The CDR3 spells CASSLLAGGTGELFF. The CDR3 nucleotides are TGTGCCAGCAGCCTACTAGCGGGGGGGACCGGGGAGCTGTTTTTT.

This clone has just a few counts. The gene calls are TRBV5-4 and TRBJ2-5; perhaps TRBD2 as D (6 bases). Germline V lookup: CDR1 SGHNT, CDR2 YYREEE (reference sequence). CDR3 length: 13 amino acids. V was clipped by 4 bases and J by 1 base, with 8 bases between them. The CDR3: CASSRSGQETQYF. CDR3 sequence (DNA): TGTGCCAGCAGCCGTAGCGGCCAAGAGACCCAGTACTTC.

CDR3 region: CASSYRVGELFF. The CDR3 DNA follows: TGTGCCAGCAGTTACCGAGTCGGGGAGCTGTTTTTT. The J gene is TRBJ2-2, the V gene TRBV6-5; D unresolved. The CDR3 contains 12 residues. Looked up from germline, CDR1 is MNHEY and CDR2 is SVGAGI. With 2 bases removed from V and 7 bases from J, the gap between germline ends came to 5 bases.